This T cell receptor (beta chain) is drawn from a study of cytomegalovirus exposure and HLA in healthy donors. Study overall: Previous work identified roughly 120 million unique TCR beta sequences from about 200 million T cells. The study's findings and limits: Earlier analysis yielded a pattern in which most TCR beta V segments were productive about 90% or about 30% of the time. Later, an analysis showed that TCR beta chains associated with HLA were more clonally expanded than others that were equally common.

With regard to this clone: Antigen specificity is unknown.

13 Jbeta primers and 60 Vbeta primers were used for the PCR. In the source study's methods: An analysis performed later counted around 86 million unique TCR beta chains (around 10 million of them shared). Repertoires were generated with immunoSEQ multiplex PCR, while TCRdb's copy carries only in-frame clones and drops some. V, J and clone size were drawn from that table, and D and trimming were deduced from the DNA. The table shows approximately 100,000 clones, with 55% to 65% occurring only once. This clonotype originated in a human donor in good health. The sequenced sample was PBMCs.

The CDR3 protein is CASSYSTGLTEAFF. In DNA, the CDR3 is TGTGCCAGCAGTTACTCCACAGGGTTGACTGAAGCTTTCTTT. The chain uses TRBV6-5 and TRBJ1-1; possibly TRBD1 for D (6 bases). Deletions cut 0 bases from V and 5 bases from J, with 10 bases between. The length of the CDR3 is 14 residues. Per germline, CDR1 MNHEY and CDR2 SVGAGI.